A single sample is the source of the 30 T cell receptor beta chains below, sequenced in a study of T cell responses to AZD1222 COVID-19 vaccine. Clones were read by immunoSEQ multiplex PCR, and TCRdb kept only the in-frame ones, dropping some. Of roughly 130,000 clones in the sample, just over 85% are singletons; the top ten hold less than 15%. Sequences were derived from peripheral blood, sampled on day 0 of AZD1222 vaccination. The receptors derive from an adult in good health.

A word on this clone: An end of the junction does not agree with germline; a read error may underlie this. V is TRBV5-1 and J is TRBJ2-7, with 10 positions matching TRBD1. CDR1 and CDR2 from the germline V gene are SGHRS and YFSETQ. The CDR3 covers 15 residues. CDR3 amino acids: CASSTGQGGSHEQYF. The DNA for the CDR3 is TGCGCCAGCAGCACCGGACAGGGGGGCTCCCACGAGCAGTACTTC.

J is TRBJ1-2 and V is TRBV6-1, with D possibly being TRBD1 (6 bases). V lost 0 bases and J lost 4, with 12 bases in between. Germline assignment: CDR1 MNHNS and CDR2 SASEGT. This CDR3 is built from 15 residues. Here the CDR3 reads CASSEAGGPFYGYTF. The CDR3, as DNA: TGTGCCAGCAGTGAAGCGGGGGGGCCTTTCTATGGCTACACCTTC.

The CDR3 spells CASSLALRDRVGGELFF. The CDR3 DNA is TGTGCCAGCAGCTTAGCTCTCCGGGACAGGGTTGGCGGGGAGCTGTTTTTT. This rearrangement joins TRBV11-2 to TRBJ2-2, with 9 positions matching TRBD1. Germline lookup yields CDR1 SGHAT and CDR2 FQNNGV. CDR3 length: 17 residues. J was trimmed by 7 bases and V by 1 base; bases with no gene match: 10.

The gene calls are TRBV10-3 and TRBJ2-3, with D unclear. This CDR3 has 14 residues. Per germline, CDR1 ENHRY and CDR2 SYGVKD. Trimming removed 2 bases at V and 3 bases at J, with 9 bases between. CDR3 coding DNA: TGTGCCATCAGTGAGCCCCTGGGGACAGATACGCAGTATTTT. This gives the protein CAISEPLGTDTQYF.

This clone was detected once. The gene calls are TRBV28 and TRBJ2-5, with TRBD2 as a possible D gene (6 bases). Germline V lookup: CDR1 MDHEN, CDR2 SYDVKM. The CDR3 spans 16 residues. The V gene lost 6 bases and the J gene lost 3 bases, with 20 bases spanning the gap. The CDR3: CASRHRWGPGEETQYF. CDR3 DNA sequence: TGTGCCAGCAGACACCGATGGGGTCCGGGAGAAGAGACCCAGTACTTC.

The chain is built from TRBV19 and TRBJ2-1; possible D gene TRBD2, 5 bases. Germline CDR1 LNHDA, CDR2 SQIVND (reference sequence). The germline V and J ends were trimmed by 3 bases and 5 bases, with 11 bases remaining between them. This CDR3 is 14 amino acids long. The CDR3 loop reads CASSILQLDNEQFF. CDR3 coding DNA: TGTGCCAGTAGTATTCTGCAACTAGACAATGAGCAGTTCTTC.

The chain has TRBV20-1 and TRBJ2-5; D gene ambiguous. The germline V and J ends were trimmed by 3 bases and 5 bases, with 16 bases remaining between them. This CDR3 has 14 amino acids. Germline CDR1 DFQATT, CDR2 SNEGSKA (reference sequence). The CDR3 DNA is TGCAGTGCTAGTAAGAGGCCCCTAGGGGAGACCCAGTACTTC. Its protein is CSASKRPLGETQYF.

The chain has TRBV6-5 and TRBJ1-1; 9 nucleotides line up with TRBD1. Germline loops: CDR1 MNHEY, CDR2 SVGAGI. With 6 bases clipped from V and 1 base from J, the junction kept 3 bases outside the gene matches. This CDR3 contains 14 residues. CDR3 DNA sequence: TGTGCCAGCAGGCGGGACAGGGAGAACACTGAAGCTTTCTTT. Amino acid sequence: CASRRDRENTEAFF.

This clone was picked up a small number of times. The chain couples TRBV6-5 to TRBJ2-1; tentatively, D is TRBD1 or TRBD2 (5 bases each). In germline, CDR1 is MNHEY, CDR2 SVGAGI. This CDR3 is built from 14 residues. V was shortened by 5 bases and J by 4 bases, with 12 bases between the two germline ends. The CDR3 DNA reads TGTGCCAGCAGTCCCGGGACCGAGTACAATGAGCAGTTCTTC. Encoded protein: CASSPGTEYNEQFF.

J is TRBJ2-1 and V is TRBV7-8; D unresolved. This CDR3 has 15 residues. V was cut by 2 bases and J by 0 bases, with 8 bases left in between. From germline, CDR1 is SGHVS and CDR2 FQNEAQ. CDR3 loop: CASSLYSSSYNEQFF. The CDR3 region has the DNA TGTGCCAGCAGCTTATACTCGAGCTCCTACAATGAGCAGTTCTTC. Supplemented by reference TRBV7-8 and TRBJ2-1, the full variable domain reads GAGVSQSPRYKVAKRGQDVALRCDPISGHVSLFWYQQALGQGPEFLTYFQNEAQLDKSGLPSDRFFAERPEGSVSTLKIQRTQQEDSAVYLCASSLYSSSYNEQFFGPGTRLTVL.

This clone appeared a few times. The J gene is TRBJ1-2, the V gene TRBV30, with TRBD1 matching 7 bases. After removal of 0 bases from V and 6 bases from J, the junction contained 4 bases not matched to a gene. CDR1 is GTSNPN and CDR2 is SVGIG in the germline V gene (reference sequence). This CDR3 is built from 13 residues. CDR3 coding DNA: TGTGCCTGGAGTGTTGGCAGGGGGGATGGCTACACCTTC. Translation gives CAWSVGRGDGYTF.

The chain carries TRBV18 and TRBJ1-5; D is undetermined. Germline CDR1 is KGHSH and CDR2 is LQKENI. Trimming stripped 3 bases from V and 6 bases from J, with 6 bases between. The CDR3 has 12 amino acids. DNA for the CDR3: TGTGCCAGCTCACCGGGTGGTCAGCCCCAGCATTTT. This gives the protein CASSPGGQPQHF.

The chain carries TRBV11-2 and TRBJ1-5; no reliable D call. Trimming cost V 1 base and J 4 bases, with 8 bases left between them. Germline assignment: CDR1 SGHAT and CDR2 FQNNGV. This CDR3 contains 14 residues. The CDR3 sequence: CASSLGVGNQPQHF. CDR3 sequence (DNA): TGTGCCAGCAGCTTAGGGGTAGGAAATCAGCCCCAGCATTTT. The variable domain in full, with the rest retrieved from reference TRBV11-2 and TRBJ1-5, is EAGVAQSPRYKIIEKRQSVAFWCNPISGHATLYWYQQILGQGPKLLIQFQNNGVVDDSQLPKDRFSAERLKGVDSTLKIQPAKLEDSAVYLCASSLGVGNQPQHFGDGTRLSIL.

The chain recombines TRBV7-2 with TRBJ2-2; 8 bases are a match to TRBD1. V shed 5 bases, J shed 4 bases, and the junction held 3 bases outside the gene matches. This CDR3 is 14 amino acids long. The germline CDR1 and CDR2 sequences are SGHTA and FQGNSA. Written as DNA, the CDR3 is TGTGCCAGCAGCCAGACAGGGGCCACCGGGGAGCTGTTTTTT. Translating gives CASSQTGATGELFF.

The V call is TRBV27, the J call TRBJ2-7, with TRBD1 identical over 8 bases. V lost 10 bases, J lost 2 bases, and 4 bases stayed unmatched. The CDR3 totals 12 residues. Germline V gene lookup returns CDR1 MNHEY and CDR2 SMNVEV (reference sequence). CDR3 DNA: TGTGCCACACGGACAGGGCCCTACGAGCAGTACTTC. It yields the protein CATRTGPYEQYF.

The V call is TRBV2, the J call TRBJ1-5, with D possibly TRBD1 on 5 matching bases. The CDR3 totals 13 residues. V lost 5 bases to trimming and J lost 2 bases, with 7 bases between them. Germline assignment: CDR1 SNHLY and CDR2 FYNNEI. CDR3 nucleotide sequence: TGTGCCAGCAGTAACAGGCGCAATCAGCCCCAGCATTTT. Its translation is CASSNRRNQPQHF.

The chain has TRBV7-3 and TRBJ2-2; D may correspond to TRBD1 or TRBD2 (7 bases each). V was trimmed by 4 bases and J by 5 bases, leaving 26 bases between them. CDR1 and CDR2 (germline): SGHTA, FQGTGA. This CDR3 has 19 amino acids. CDR3: CASSSSGGGGGAGTGELFF. For the CDR3, the DNA is TGTGCCAGCAGCTCCTCCGGGGGAGGGGGCGGCGCGGGAACCGGGGAGCTGTTTTTT.

This chain connects TRBV24-1 to TRBJ2-1; D may be TRBD2 (6 bases). In germline, CDR1 is KGHDR, CDR2 SFDVKD. The V end lost 7 bases, the J end lost 15 bases, and 21 bases lay between the germline ends. CDR3 size: 13 residues. The CDR3 sequence: CATRSFRDSRPFF. CDR3 in DNA: TGTGCCACCAGATCCTTCCGGGACTCCCGTCCGTTCTTC.

The chain links TRBV19 to TRBJ2-7; D ambiguous. With 6 bases removed from V and 3 bases from J, the gap between germline ends came to 12 bases. The CDR3 totals 13 residues. CDR1 and CDR2 (germline): LNHDA, SQIVND (reference sequence). Here the CDR3 DNA reads TGTGCCAGTAGCGACCTCGCTAGCTACGAGCAGTACTTC. It yields the protein CASSDLASYEQYF.

The J gene is TRBJ2-7, the V gene TRBV7-8, with D perhaps TRBD2 (6 bases). Trimming took 1 base from V and 5 from J, leaving 9 bases between them. This CDR3 comprises 13 residues. The V gene's germline CDR1 is SGHVS and CDR2 FQNEAQ. The DNA for the CDR3 is TGTGCCAGCAGCTTAGGTGGAGGGGACGAGCAGTACTTC. Translation: CASSLGGGDEQYF.

The chain employs TRBV5-1 and TRBJ2-7, with TRBD1 matching over 9 bases. This CDR3 has 16 amino acids. Unmatched junction bases numbered 8, after V lost 0 bases and J lost 4 bases. The germline gives CDR1 SGHRS, CDR2 YFSETQ. The CDR3 here is CASSLVPGQGRYEQYF. In DNA, the CDR3 is TGCGCCAGCAGCTTGGTGCCGGGACAGGGCAGGTACGAGCAGTACTTC.

V is TRBV6-6 and J is TRBJ2-2; TRBD1 matches 10 bases. The CDR3 is 16 amino acids. The V gene's germline CDR1 is MNHNY and CDR2 SVGAGI (reference sequence). With 4 bases clipped from V and 4 bases from J, the junction kept 6 bases outside the gene matches. CDR3 bases: TGTGCCAGCAGTTCCGGGACAGGGGCAGTCACCGGGGAGCTGTTTTTT. It codes for CASSSGTGAVTGELFF.

V is TRBV5-6 and J is TRBJ1-1; no clear D gene. CDR3 length: 15 amino acids. V was cut by 2 bases and J by 4 bases, with 15 bases left in between. The germline CDR1 and CDR2 sequences are SGHDT and YYEEEE. The CDR3 loop reads CASSFSFLAATEAFF. The CDR3 nucleotides are TGTGCCAGCAGCTTTTCATTTTTAGCGGCCACTGAAGCTTTCTTT.

CDR3 protein: CAWSGLGGNEQFF. As DNA, the CDR3 is TGTGCCTGGTCCGGACTAGGGGGCAATGAGCAGTTCTTC. V usage is TRBV30 and J usage is TRBJ2-1, with D possibly TRBD2 on 7 matching bases. The V gene's germline CDR1 is GTSNPN and CDR2 SVGIG (reference sequence). V lost 5 bases and J 6 bases, leaving 14 bases between the germline ends. The CDR3 has 13 residues.

The chain joins TRBV10-3 to TRBJ1-2; D gene unclear. Trimming took off 6 bases at V and 4 bases at J, with 9 bases between the two ends. Germline CDR1 and CDR2: ENHRY and SYGVKD. This CDR3 spans 12 amino acids. The CDR3 DNA reads as TGTGCCATCAGGGACCGCCTCTATGGCTACACCTTC. It is translated as CAIRDRLYGYTF.

The chain links TRBV27 to TRBJ1-3; D is unclear. V was cut by 6 bases and J by 0 bases, with 12 bases left in between. The CDR3 covers 15 residues. The V gene's germline CDR1 is MNHEY and CDR2 SMNVEV (reference sequence). CDR3 nucleotides: TGTGCCAGCAGGGTTTCGGCCTCCTCTGGAAACACCATATATTTT. Its protein product is CASRVSASSGNTIYF.

The chain links TRBV20-1 to TRBJ2-7; no definite D call. V shed 4 bases and J shed 10 bases, with 5 bases lying between them. CDR3 size: 8 residues. Germline CDR1 and CDR2: DFQATT and SNEGSKA (reference sequence). CDR3: CSATKQYF. The CDR3 DNA follows: TGCAGTGCTACGAAACAGTACTTC.

This chain connects TRBV28 to TRBJ1-1; tentatively, D is TRBD1 (5 bases). CDR3 size: 11 residues. Germline values: CDR1 MDHEN, CDR2 SYDVKM. Between the trimmed V and J ends, which lost 4 bases and 6 bases, there was a span of 6 bases. The DNA of the CDR3 is TGTGCCAGCAGTTGGGGCGCTGAAGCTTTCTTT. Protein product: CASSWGAEAFF.

The chain uses TRBV5-4 and TRBJ1-5; TRBD1 might be the D (6 bases). The CDR3 has 15 amino acids. Per germline, CDR1 SGHNT and CDR2 YYREEE (reference sequence). V was shortened by 4 bases and J by 5 bases, with 16 bases between the two germline ends. CDR3 amino acids: CASSVGTQDDQPQHF. CDR3 in DNA: TGTGCCAGCAGCGTCGGGACACAGGACGATCAGCCCCAGCATTTT.

This clone was recorded a few times. The chain couples TRBV27 to TRBJ1-2; D is ambiguous. CDR1 and CDR2 from the germline V gene are MNHEY and SMNVEV (reference sequence). V was pared by 5 bases and J by 7 bases, with 17 bases between. The CDR3 is made up of 14 amino acids. The CDR3 DNA follows: TGTGCCAGCAGTCCCCCGGGGTTGTTCGGTGGCTACACCTTC. Amino acids: CASSPPGLFGGYTF.